These T cell receptor beta chains were read from a single sample in a study of T cells in Graves' hyperthyroidism and ophthalmopathy. From the multiplex PCR reads, TCRdb called clonotypes with MiXCR, one entry per CDR3 protein. Of over 400,000 distinct CDR3 sequences listed, under 15% are singletons. The sequencing input was blood. The receptors originated from a man between 18 and 29 years old with Graves' ophthalmopathy. Both conserved end residues are part of each CDR3. The order of the fields is D gene, J gene, V gene, clone size, CDR3 protein, CDR3 DNA. A D gene is named only where the DNA matches it firmly. Not every row has a clone size; where given, it reads once, few, many or a size class.

- TRBJ2-1 TRBV24-1 many CATSSTTAGPYNEQFF TGTGCCACCAGCTCCACGACGGCAGGGCCCTACAATGAGCAGTTCTTC
TRBD2 TRBJ2-3 TRBV30 many CAWSVRLADTQYF TGTGCCTGGAGTGTACGACTAGCGGATACGCAGTATTTT
- TRBJ2-5 TRBV27 many CASSLTDQETQYF TGTGCCAGCAGTCTGACAGACCAAGAGACCCAGTACTTC
TRBD1 TRBJ2-1 TRBV27 many CASSSQGAILGNEQFF TGTGCCAGCAGTTCTCAGGGGGCTATTTTGGGCAATGAGCAGTTCTTC
- TRBJ2-3 TRBV24-1 - CATSDLKLANTDTQYF TGTGCCACCAGTGATTTGAAACTAGCCAACACAGATACGCAGTATTTT
TRBD2 TRBJ2-1 TRBV5-1 few CASSLGAGGLDSQFF TGCGCCAGCAGCTTGGGAGCGGGGGGTCTCGATTCGCAGTTCTTC
TRBD2 TRBJ2-5 TRBV3-1 many CASSQEEREWETQYF TGTGCCAGCAGCCAAGAGGAGCGGGAATGGGAGACCCAGTACTTC
- TRBJ2-7 TRBV29-1 - CSVDYSFNEQYF TGCAGCGTAGACTACTCCTTCAACGAGCAGTACTTC
- TRBJ2-6 TRBV7-9 - CASSSIFLGGAGANVLTF TGTGCCAGCAGCTCTATCTTTCTCGGGGGCGCTGGGGCCAACGTCCTGACTTTC
- TRBJ2-1 TRBV15 many CATSRDRYGNEQFF TGTGCCACCAGCAGAGATCGCTACGGCAATGAGCAGTTCTTC
- TRBJ2-7 TRBV27 - CASSSSSGARAYEQYF TGTGCCAGCAGTTCGAGTAGTGGGGCCCGAGCCTACGAGCAGTACTTC
- TRBJ1-3 TRBV30 many CAWSDWLSGNTIYF TGTGCCTGGAGTGATTGGCTCTCTGGAAACACCATATATTTT
TRBD1 TRBJ1-1 TRBV18 many CASSPPRQGDLNTEAFF TGTGCCAGCTCACCCCCACGACAGGGGGACCTGAACACTGAAGCTTTCTTT
- TRBJ1-6 TRBV7-9 - CASSLGTERKLHF TGTGCCAGCAGCTTAGGGACGGAAAGAAAGCTCCACTTT
TRBD2 TRBJ2-1 TRBV2 many CASATSGYNEQFF TGTGCCAGCGCGACTAGCGGGTACAATGAGCAGTTCTTC
TRBD1 TRBJ2-7 TRBV11-2 many CASSFRTGWSYEQYF TGTGCCAGCAGCTTCCGGACAGGGTGGTCCTACGAGCAGTACTTC